What follows are 30 T cell receptor beta chains derived from one specimen sequenced in a study of blood T cell repertoires in COVID-19. Produced via immunoSEQ multiplex PCR; TCRdb's table is partial and in-frame only. The table shows roughly 370,000 clones, with approximately 87% occurring only once. Sequencing was carried out using PBMCs or T cells enriched from blood (not recorded which). Source of these receptors: a woman between 45 and 65 years old who had recovered from COVID-19.

The chain has TRBV2 and TRBJ1-5; TRBD1 aligns across 7 bases. The CDR3 is 13 amino acids. Germline loops: CDR1 SNHLY, CDR2 FYNNEI. J was trimmed by 5 bases and V by 8 bases; bases with no gene match: 6. CDR3 sequence: CASSGQEDQPQHF. The CDR3 DNA sequence: TGTGCCAGCTCTGGACAGGAAGATCAGCCCCAGCATTTT.

This clone occurred a few times. The V and J genes are TRBV7-9 and TRBJ1-4; unclear D gene. CDR1 is SEHNR and CDR2 is FQNEAQ in the germline V gene (reference sequence). There are 13 residues in the CDR3. V lost 1 base, J lost 7 bases, and 7 bases lay in between. CDR3 bases: TGTGCCAGCAGCTTAGATGGAGTTGAAAAACTGTTTTTT. Translation: CASSLDGVEKLFF. The whole variable domain, remainder taken from reference TRBV7-9 and TRBJ1-4, is DTGVSQNPRHKITKRGQNVTFRCDPISEHNRLYWYRQTLGQGPEFLTYFQNEAQLEKSRLLSDRFSAERPKGSFSTLEIQRTEQGDSAMYLCASSLDGVEKLFFGSGTQLSVL.

The chain recombines TRBV5-1 with TRBJ1-4; TRBD1 agrees at 9 bases. The germline V gene encodes CDR1 SGHRS and CDR2 YFSETQ. This CDR3 spans 15 amino acids. V dropped 5 bases and J dropped 8; count of bases not matched to a gene: 10. The CDR3 DNA sequence: TGCGCCAGCAGTTCCCGGACAGGGGTGGCGGAAAAACTGTTTTTT. Amino acid sequence: CASSSRTGVAEKLFF.

The chain uses TRBV7-8 and TRBJ2-1; D not certain. The CDR3 is 12 amino acids. The V end lost 5 bases, the J end lost 6 bases, and 8 bases lay between the germline ends. The V gene's germline CDR1 is SGHVS and CDR2 FQNEAQ. The CDR3 here is CASSPGGNEQFF. CDR3 nucleotides: TGTGCCAGCAGCCCAGGTGGCAATGAGCAGTTCTTC.

V usage is TRBV4-1 and J usage is TRBJ1-5; D is possibly TRBD1 (5 bases). The ends were cut back, 0 bases at V and 5 bases at J, with 14 bases in the middle. The CDR3 contains 16 residues. Germline V lookup: CDR1 MGHRA, CDR2 YSYEKL. As DNA, the CDR3 is TGCGCCAGCAGCCAAGATTGGGGGAGGGAACATCAGCCCCAGCATTTT. It encodes CASSQDWGREHQPQHF.

This chain uses TRBV24-1 with TRBJ2-5, with TRBD2 matching 8 bases. Germline V gene data show CDR1 as KGHDR and CDR2 as SFDVKD. V lost 2 bases, J lost 5 bases, and 6 bases stayed unmatched. CDR3 size: 15 residues. CDR3 protein: CATSDSGLDVETQYF. DNA for the CDR3: TGTGCCACCAGTGATTCGGGACTAGACGTCGAGACCCAGTACTTC.

V gene TRBV27 combines with J gene TRBJ1-6; 8 bases agree with TRBD1. This CDR3 spans 16 amino acids. J gave up 8 bases and V 0 bases, and 6 bases lay outside the gene matches. The germline V gene encodes CDR1 MNHEY and CDR2 SMNVEV (reference sequence). DNA for the CDR3: TGTGCCAGCAGTTTATCTCTGACAGGGGCGGATTCACCCCTCCACTTT. Its translation is CASSLSLTGADSPLHF.

The V gene is TRBV7-9, the J gene TRBJ1-1; 7 nucleotides align to TRBD1. Trimming at V came to 5 bases and at J to 1 base, leaving 4 bases not matched to a gene. CDR1 SEHNR and CDR2 FQNEAQ come from the germline V gene (reference sequence). The CDR3 loop spans 14 amino acids. The CDR3 protein is CASSPGDRNTEAFF. The CDR3 bases are TGTGCCAGCAGCCCCGGGGACAGGAACACTGAAGCTTTCTTT.

This clone was counted a single time. V and J are TRBV29-1 and TRBJ1-1; tentative D call: TRBD1 (5 bases). CDR1 is SQVTM, CDR2 ANQGSEA, per germline. The CDR3 totals 13 residues. With 4 bases removed from V and 9 bases from J, the gap between germline ends came to 18 bases. CDR3 in amino acids: CSVAGGVRGQAFF. The DNA for the CDR3 is TGCAGCGTTGCTGGGGGGGTACGGGGACAAGCTTTCTTT.

J is TRBJ2-2 and V is TRBV30, with 8 bases that match TRBD2. The ends lost 4 bases at V and 0 bases at J; junction bases unmatched: 1. The germline V gene has CDR1 GTSNPN and CDR2 SVGIG (reference sequence). This CDR3 region has 14 residues. CDR3 protein: CAWIGGANTGELFF. The CDR3 DNA sequence: TGTGCCTGGATCGGGGGGGCGAACACCGGGGAGCTGTTTTTT.

The chain combines TRBV7-2 with TRBJ1-2; weak D call: TRBD1 (5 bases). CDR1 and CDR2 from the germline V gene are SGHTA and FQGNSA. The CDR3 is 12 amino acids. Trimming stripped 2 bases from V and 8 bases from J, with 9 bases between. CDR3 amino acids: CASSLWGEGYTF. CDR3 coding DNA: TGTGCCAGCAGCTTATGGGGGGAGGGCTACACCTTC.

The CDR3 region has the DNA TGTGCCAGCAGCTTCAAAGGACAGTTCTGGGACGAGCAGTACTTC. Translating it yields CASSFKGQFWDEQYF. This chain joins TRBV11-2 and TRBJ2-7; D is perhaps TRBD1 (6 bases). Per germline, CDR1 SGHAT and CDR2 FQNNGV. This CDR3 is 15 amino acids long. V was clipped by 3 bases and J by 5 bases, with 17 bases between them.

The genes are TRBV7-9 and TRBJ2-3; TRBD2 matches at 10 bases. CDR3 length: 16 amino acids. After removal of 2 bases from V and 4 bases from J, the junction contained 6 bases not matched to a gene. CDR1 and CDR2 (germline): SEHNR, FQNEAQ (reference sequence). CDR3 sequence (DNA): TGTGCCAGCAGCTTACAAAGCGGGGGGGCGGCAGATACGCAGTATTTT. It codes for CASSLQSGGAADTQYF. The whole variable domain, remainder taken from reference TRBV7-9 and TRBJ2-3, is DTGVSQNPRHKITKRGQNVTFRCDPISEHNRLYWYRQTLGQGPEFLTYFQNEAQLEKSRLLSDRFSAERPKGSFSTLEIQRTEQGDSAMYLCASSLQSGGAADTQYFGPGTRLTVL.

The chain is built from TRBV6-6 and TRBJ2-1, with TRBD2 matching over 10 bases. J was trimmed by 6 bases and V by 5 bases; bases with no gene match: 13. Germline V gene data show CDR1 as MNHNY and CDR2 as SVGAGI (reference sequence). The CDR3 spans 17 residues. This CDR3 is CASSRATLAGVANEQFF. The CDR3, as DNA: TGTGCCAGCAGTCGCGCCACTCTAGCGGGGGTTGCCAATGAGCAGTTCTTC.

The chain recombines TRBV2 with TRBJ1-2, with no clear D. V was trimmed by 6 bases and J by 11 bases, leaving 13 bases between them. The CDR3 contains 11 residues. The germline V gene encodes CDR1 SNHLY and CDR2 FYNNEI. CDR3 sequence reads: CASSPSWVYTF. The CDR3 DNA reads as TGTGCCAGCAGCCCTAGTTGGGTATACACCTTC. Filled out from reference TRBV2 and TRBJ1-2, the complete variable domain reads EPEVTQTPSHQVTQMGQEVILRCVPISNHLYFYWYRQILGQKVEFLVSFYNNEISEKSEIFDDQFSVERPDGSNFTLKIRSTKLEDSAMYFCASSPSWVYTFGSGTRLTVV.

The chain recombines TRBV27 with TRBJ1-1; D is unclear. CDR1 is MNHEY, CDR2 SMNVEV, per germline (reference sequence). CDR3 length: 14 residues. Trimming left V 8 bases short and J 2 bases short, with 15 bases between. CDR3 nucleotide sequence: TGTGCCAGCGGACTCAGGCGGAGTAACACTGAAGCTTTCTTT. It translates to CASGLRRSNTEAFF.

This chain connects TRBV30 to TRBJ2-7, with 7 bases that match TRBD2. Germline trimming cut 2 bases from V and 4 bases from J; bases unmatched to any gene: 11. From germline, CDR1 is GTSNPN and CDR2 SVGIG (reference sequence). The CDR3 extends over 15 amino acids. In DNA, the CDR3 is TGTGCCTGGAGTCCCCCCCGGCGGGGGTTTTACGAGCAGTACTTC. This gives the protein CAWSPPRRGFYEQYF.

The chain employs TRBV15 and TRBJ1-1; 10 bases agree with TRBD1. The CDR3 is 17 amino acids. Germline V lookup: CDR1 LNHNV, CDR2 YYDKDF (reference sequence). Trimming at V came to 1 base and at J to 6 bases, leaving 11 bases not matched to a gene. CDR3 residues: CATSRGRQGARGAEAFF. The CDR3 coding sequence is TGTGCCACCAGCAGAGGCCGACAGGGGGCTAGGGGCGCTGAAGCTTTCTTT.

The V gene is TRBV9, the J gene TRBJ1-5, with a possible D match to TRBD1 (5 bases). Germline CDR1 SGDLS, CDR2 YYNGEE. With 3 bases removed from V and 3 bases from J, the gap between germline ends came to 10 bases. The CDR3 is made up of 14 amino acids. CDR3 DNA sequence: TGTGCCAGCAGCGGCGGGGCCCCCAATCAGCCCCAGCATTTT. Protein sequence: CASSGGAPNQPQHF.

V gene TRBV9 combines with J gene TRBJ2-2; D not certain. This CDR3 has 13 amino acids. Looked up from germline, CDR1 is SGDLS and CDR2 is YYNGEE. V lost 4 bases, J lost 8 bases, and 12 bases lay in between. The CDR3 protein is CASSIPPFGELFF. Here the CDR3 DNA reads TGTGCCAGCAGCATCCCTCCGTTTGGGGAGCTGTTTTTT. Looking up the rest from reference TRBV9 and TRBJ2-2 gives the full variable domain: DSGVTQTPKHLITATGQRVTLRCSPRSGDLSVYWYQQSLDQGLQFLIQYYNGEERAKGNILERFSAQQFPDLHSELNLSSLELGDSALYFCASSIPPFGELFFGEGSRLTVL.

The rearrangement joins TRBV27 to TRBJ2-1, with 9 positions matching TRBD1. There are 15 residues in the CDR3. Germline V gene sequence: CDR1 MNHEY, CDR2 SMNVEV (reference sequence). J gave up 9 bases and V 6 bases, and 12 bases lay outside the gene matches. CDR3 bases: TGTGCCAGCAGAGCCTCCGGGACAGGGCGGGGTGAGCAGTTCTTC. Translated: CASRASGTGRGEQFF.

The CDR3 DNA reads TGTGCCAGTAGTCTGGGCCCGGGGGTCGGAACAGATACGCAGTATTTT. This sequence encodes CASSLGPGVGTDTQYF. The rearrangement joins TRBV19 to TRBJ2-3; D is possibly TRBD2 (6 bases). In germline, CDR1 is LNHDA, CDR2 SQIVND (reference sequence). V dropped 5 bases and J dropped 3 bases, with 18 bases sitting between them. The CDR3 has 16 amino acids.

The chain uses TRBV19 and TRBJ1-4; D is undetermined. This CDR3 spans 14 amino acids. Per the germline V gene, CDR1 is LNHDA and CDR2 is SQIVND (reference sequence). V was clipped by 8 bases and J by 4 bases, with 14 bases between them. The DNA for the CDR3 is TGTGCCAGTCTAGGCGGGGATGATAATGAAAAACTGTTTTTT. Residues: CASLGGDDNEKLFF. Drawing the rest from reference TRBV19 and TRBJ1-4, the complete variable domain is DGGITQSPKYLFRKEGQNVTLSCEQNLNHDAMYWYRQDPGQGLRLIYYSQIVNDFQKGDIAEGYSVSREKKESFPLTVTSAQKNPTAFYLCASLGGDDNEKLFFGSGTQLSVL.

In DNA form, the CDR3 reads TGTGCCAGCAGCTTAAATCTGGCAGGGTTAAGAGGCTACACCTTC. This translates into CASSLNLAGLRGYTF. The rearrangement uses TRBV7-2 and TRBJ1-2; D may be TRBD1 (5 bases). V lost 2 bases to trimming and J lost 8 bases, with 18 bases between them. The CDR3 loop spans 15 amino acids. The V gene's germline CDR1 is SGHTA and CDR2 FQGNSA.

The V and J genes are TRBV11-3 and TRBJ2-1; D unclear. The CDR3 consists of 13 residues. Trimming removed 5 bases at V and 10 bases at J, with 15 bases between. CDR1 SGHNT and CDR2 YENEEA come from the germline V gene. As DNA, the CDR3 is TGTGCCAGCAGCGGTGGAAACGAGCGAGAGCAGTTCTTC. Protein product: CASSGGNEREQFF.

The J gene is TRBJ2-2, the V gene TRBV10-3; D uncertain. Trimming pared 0 bases from V and 6 bases from J, leaving 5 bases between. CDR1 is ENHRY, CDR2 SYGVKD, per germline. The CDR3 contains 13 residues. The CDR3 is CAISESGPGELFF. The CDR3 nucleotides read TGTGCCATCAGTGAGTCGGGCCCCGGGGAGCTGTTTTTT.

The J gene is TRBJ2-7, the V gene TRBV3-1 (or the pseudogene TRBV3-2); maybe TRBD1 (7 bases). Trimming took off 4 bases at V and 6 bases at J, with 19 bases between the two ends. Germline lookup yields CDR1 LGHDT and CDR2 YNNKEL (reference sequence). This CDR3 has 15 residues. The DNA for the CDR3 is TGTGCCAGCAGCCGACCGGGGGACAGATATCCCGAGCAGTACTTC. Its protein product is CASSRPGDRYPEQYF.

The rearrangement joins TRBV6-5 to TRBJ2-7, with D possibly matching TRBD1 (6 bases). Per the germline V gene, CDR1 is MNHEY and CDR2 is SVGAGI. The CDR3 runs to 12 residues. Trimming pared 11 bases from V and 0 bases from J, leaving 11 bases between. The CDR3 coding sequence is TGTGCCCTATCGGACAGCTCCTACGAGCAGTACTTC. It specifies CALSDSSYEQYF.

In this sample, this clone turned up once. V and J are TRBV27 and TRBJ1-4, with 8 positions matching TRBD1. This CDR3 is built from 16 residues. In germline, CDR1 is MNHEY, CDR2 SMNVEV (reference sequence). The V and J ends lost 5 bases and 10 bases, in that order; junction bases with no gene match: 15. The chain's CDR3 is CASSAPTGTGPGKLFF. The CDR3 nucleotides read TGTGCCAGCAGTGCCCCCACCGGGACAGGCCCAGGAAAACTGTTTTTT.

The rearrangement uses TRBV7-2 and TRBJ2-3; D unresolved. Looked up from germline, CDR1 is SGHTA and CDR2 is FQGNSA. The CDR3 spans 16 residues. V was pared by 2 bases and J by 0 bases, with 12 bases between. CDR3 sequence: CASSLQAPASTDTQYF. The CDR3 DNA follows: TGTGCCAGCAGCTTACAAGCGCCAGCGAGCACAGATACGCAGTATTTT.